This TCR beta chain was obtained from a study of blood T cell repertoires in COVID-19. Study-level information: Acute and convalescent COVID-19 samples came from the United States, Italy and Spain. The cDNA or gDNA used as material had been derived from T cells, B-cell-depleted T cells, or PBMCs.

In the study's own analysis: Reference gene primer amplification gave nucleated cell count estimates. Data came from immunoSEQ multiplex PCR; TCRdb stores just in-frame clones and leaves some out. Clone size and V and J calls were adopted from that table, with D and trimming inferred from the DNA. This sample has about 120,000 clones, with around 85% found just once. The CDR3 contains 13 residues. Germline V gene data show CDR1 as SGHVS and CDR2 as FNYEAQ. V shed 6 bases, J shed 4 bases, and the junction held 2 bases outside the gene matches. The sample holds a few counts of this clone. The chain couples TRBV7-6 to TRBJ1-5; 8 bases agree with TRBD1. The sequence came from a man in his 60s with acute or convalescent COVID-19. Sequenced input: peripheral blood. The CDR3 DNA follows: TGTGCCAGCAGTCGGGACAGGAATCAGCCCCAGCATTTT. Amino acid sequence: CASSRDRNQPQHF.